This T cell receptor (beta chain) stems from a study of CXCR4 blockade with PD-1 therapy in pancreatic cancer. Profiled with immunoSEQ multiplex PCR; TCRdb holds only in-frame clones, not every one. Of fewer than 6,500 clones listed, 45% to 60% were seen once; the top ten hold roughly 8%. This CDR3 is 11 amino acids long. CDR1 MRHNA and CDR2 SNTAGT come from the germline V gene. The rearrangement links TRBV6-4 to TRBJ1-1; a weak D match, TRBD1 (6 bases). The sequence came from a human donor with pancreatic ductal adenocarcinoma. The sample consisted of tumor tissue. CDR3 sequence: CATLGGLGAFF. The CDR3, as DNA: TGTGCTACCCTAGGGGGGTTAGGGGCTTTCTTT.